These 32 T cell receptor beta chains were sequenced from one sample in a study of T cell clonality in common variable immunodeficiency (dated by TCRdb to 2013 to 2016). The library came from the immunoSEQ multiplex PCR assay. The clones in this table, taken by TCRdb from immuneACCESS, are in-frame only. Not every clone is retained; where verified, under half of the shortfall comes from an unresolved V gene, and the cause of the rest is unknown. This sample holds tens of thousands of clones in total, without any singletons. 2.5% to 3.5% of the sample lies in the top ten. Source material: peripheral blood mononuclear cells. These TCRs come from a person between 18 and 75 years old in good health.

This clone was counted many times. The sequenced fragment ends 3 residues before the CDR3 boundary, so the rest is inferred from the germline J gene. V is TRBV20-1 and J is TRBJ2-3; 7 bases are a match to TRBD2. J lost 6 bases, V lost 3 bases, and 12 bases had no gene match. The CDR3 loop spans 15 amino acids. Germline V lookup: CDR1 DFQATT, CDR2 SNEGSKA (reference sequence). The CDR3 sequence is CSASVLGGRGDTQYF. The DNA read from the CDR3 is TGCAGTGCTAGTGTTCTCGGCGGGAGAGGGGATACG.

This clone has only a few counts. Coverage ceases 3 residues before the CDR3 finishes, and the germline J gene fills in the end. This chain links TRBV18 with TRBJ2-3, with D possibly TRBD2 on 6 matching bases. Looked up from germline, CDR1 is KGHSH and CDR2 is LQKENI. CDR3 size: 17 residues. Here the CDR3 reads CASSPDLLLASNQPQYF. CDR3 DNA, as far as it was read: TGTGCCAGCTCACCGGATCTGCTGCTAGCGAGCAATCAGCCG.

This clone was detected many times. Read coverage stops 3 residues before the CDR3 terminus; the germline J gene supplies the remainder. The V and J genes are TRBV6-2 or TRBV6-3 and TRBJ2-7; 8 bases match TRBD1. This CDR3 is built from 15 residues. The germline CDR1 and CDR2 sequences are MNHEY and SVGEGT. V shed 0 bases and J 5 bases; nucleotides not matched to a gene: 6. CDR3: CASSYSEAGGDEQYF. Partial CDR3 DNA: TGTGCCAGCAGTTACTCGGAGGCAGGGGGCGACGAG.

This clone was seen more than once but under ten times. The CDR3 end falls 3 residues outside the read, so it is completed with the germline J gene. This chain links TRBV18 with TRBJ2-3; 9 nucleotides match TRBD1. There are 14 residues in the CDR3. Germline V gene data show CDR1 as KGHSH and CDR2 as LQKENI. The sequenced CDR3 bases are TGTGCCAGCTCACCGGACAGGGGTCGGCAGCCG. Translated: CASSPDRGRQP. The whole CDR3 region reads CASSPDRGRQPQYF. The full variable domain, with the rest looked up from reference TRBV18 and TRBJ2-3, is NAGVMQNPRHLVRRRGQEARLRCSPMKGHSHVYWYRQLPEEGLKFMVYLQKENIIDESGMPKERFSAEFPKEGPSILRIQQVVRGDSAAYFCASSPDRGRQPQYFGPGTRLTVL.

In this sample, this clone turned up a few times. The read comes to an end 3 residues before the CDR3 does, leaving the germline J gene to fill in the end. The rearrangement links TRBV7-2 to TRBJ2-1; a weak D match, TRBD2 (5 bases). Germline-derived CDR1 and CDR2 are SGHTA and FQGNSA. The CDR3 sequence is 12 residues long. V was pared by 5 bases and J by 4 bases, with 6 bases between. This CDR3 reads CASSPGYNEQFF. The part of the CDR3 DNA that was read is TGTGCCAGCAGCCCGGGGTACAATGAG.

This clone was seen at least ten times. The observed sequence ends 3 residues before the CDR3 terminus, with the missing tail filled in from the germline J gene. The V call is TRBV28, the J call TRBJ2-7; 8 nucleotides agree with TRBD2. Per the germline V gene, CDR1 is MDHEN and CDR2 is SYDVKM. The CDR3 is 16 residues long. Unmatched junction bases numbered 16, after V lost 8 bases and J lost 4 bases. CDR3 DNA, as far as it was read: TGTGCCAGCTCCCCCCGTGAGGGGCGCGGGGGGTACGAG. It is translated as CASSPREGRGGYE. The whole CDR3 protein reads CASSPREGRGGYEQYF.

This clone has just a few counts. The read terminates 3 residues before the CDR3 end, so the remaining end is supplied by the germline J gene. The rearrangement links TRBV30 to TRBJ1-2; unclear D gene. Germline CDR1 reads GTSNPN; CDR2 reads SVGIG (reference sequence). The CDR3 is made up of 14 amino acids. Partial CDR3 DNA: TGTGCCTGGAGTGTAGGTCTGAGCACAGATACC. Amino acid sequence: CAWSVGLSTDT. The full CDR3 is CAWSVGLSTDTYTF.

This clone was observed many times. Coverage ceases 3 residues before the CDR3 finishes, and the germline J gene fills in the end. This rearrangement joins TRBV5-1 to TRBJ1-2; 9 positions agree with TRBD1. The germline CDR1 and CDR2 sequences are SGHRS and YFSETQ. This CDR3 is built from 15 residues. The V and J ends lost 3 bases and 7 bases, in that order; junction bases with no gene match: 10. The sequenced CDR3 bases are TGCGCCAGCAGCTACGCTGGACAGGGGTCAGGTGGC. It specifies CASSYAGQGSGG. The entire CDR3 is CASSYAGQGSGGYTF.

This clone was detected ten times or more. Read coverage stops 3 residues before the CDR3 terminus; the germline J gene supplies the remainder. This chain uses TRBV12-3 or TRBV12-4 with TRBJ1-6; D possibly corresponds to TRBD1 (6 bases). V lost 6 bases and J 5 bases, leaving 11 bases between the germline ends. This CDR3 is built from 14 residues. The part of the CDR3 DNA that was read is TGTGCCAGCAGACCCCAGGGGAATAATTCACCC. Translating gives CASRPQGNNSP. The full CDR3 sequence reads CASRPQGNNSPLHF.

Details on this clone: The read comes to an end 3 residues before the CDR3 does, leaving the germline J gene to fill in the end. V and J are TRBV2 and TRBJ1-6, with D uncertain. The germline V gene encodes CDR1 SNHLY and CDR2 FYNNEI. V lost 3 bases and J lost 8, with 8 bases in between. The CDR3 length is 13 residues. The part of the CDR3 DNA that was read is TGTGCCAGCAGTGATTCGGGTTATTCACCC. As protein: CASSDSGYSP. From start to end, the CDR3 is CASSDSGYSPLHF.

The sample holds a few counts of this clone. The read falls 3 residues short of the CDR3 end, and the missing part is taken from the germline J gene. The chain uses TRBV2 and TRBJ2-1; D unclear. The germline V gene encodes CDR1 SNHLY and CDR2 FYNNEI. CDR3 size: 12 residues. V lost 8 bases to trimming and J lost 9 bases, with 14 bases between them. The CDR3 here is CASLSPAVEQFF. The CDR3 DNA, read in part, is TGTGCCAGCCTATCGCCTGCCGTTGAG.

Note on this clone: From the germline J gene comes the end of the CDR3, since the read stops 3 residues before it. The J gene is TRBJ2-5, the V gene TRBV6-4; possible D gene TRBD1, 5 bases. Germline CDR1 MRHNA, CDR2 SNTAGT. V lost 6 bases, J lost 6 bases, and 11 bases lay in between. The CDR3 totals 12 residues. CDR3: CASRKGPKTQYF. The covered CDR3 bases are TGTGCCAGCAGGAAGGGGCCTAAGACC.

The table lists this clone with many counts. The CDR3 extends 3 residues past the end of the read, so its final part is completed from the germline J gene. The chain couples TRBV5-4 to TRBJ1-1, with a possible D match to TRBD1 (5 bases). V was cut by 2 bases and J by 0 bases, with 11 bases left in between. The germline V gene encodes CDR1 SGHNT and CDR2 YYREEE (reference sequence). The CDR3 runs 15 residues. Here the CDR3 reads CASSFPEQVNTEAFF. CDR3 DNA (partial): TGTGCCAGCAGCTTTCCTGAACAGGTGAACACTGAA. Filled out from reference TRBV5-4 and TRBJ1-1, the complete variable domain reads ETGVTQSPTHLIKTRGQQVTLRCSSQSGHNTVSWYQQALGQGPQFIFQYYREEENGRGNFPPRFSGLQFPNYSSELNVNALELDDSALYLCASSFPEQVNTEAFFGQGTRLTVV.

Concerning this clone itself: The read ends 3 residues early relative to the CDR3; the germline J gene fills the gap. This rearrangement joins TRBV10-2 to TRBJ1-1, with D hard to call. V dropped 2 bases and J dropped 6 bases, with 16 bases sitting between them. The CDR3 runs 15 residues. From germline, CDR1 is WSHSY and CDR2 SAAADI. The CDR3 DNA, read in part, is TGCGCCAGCAGTGAGAGCCCCCCGTCTATCTCTGAA. Its translation is CASSESPPSISE. The CDR3 as a whole reads CASSESPPSISEAFF.

In regard to this clone: Read sequence stops 3 residues before the CDR3 end, and the germline J gene provides the missing end. The chain has TRBV6-1 and TRBJ1-2; 8 nucleotides match TRBD1. Germline V lookup: CDR1 MNHNS, CDR2 SASEGT. The CDR3 is 15 residues long. CDR3 in amino acids: CASSDADRGSGGYTF. The CDR3 DNA, read in part, is TGTGCCAGCAGTGATGCCGACAGGGGTAGCGGAGGC.

This clone was seen ten or more times. The read ends 3 residues before the CDR3 terminus; that terminus is restored from the germline J gene. V usage is TRBV13 and J usage is TRBJ2-7; perhaps TRBD1 as D (6 bases). V dropped 6 bases and J dropped 1 base, with 13 bases sitting between them. Looked up from germline, CDR1 is PRHDT and CDR2 is FYEKMQ (reference sequence). This CDR3 region has 14 residues. CDR3 bases read: TGTGCCAGCAGGTATCAGGGGTCTTCCTACGAG. This translates into CASRYQGSSYE. The whole CDR3 sequence is CASRYQGSSYEQYF.

This clone showed up many times. With the read ending 3 residues before the CDR3 end, the germline J gene is used to fill in that end. The chain has TRBV6-2 or TRBV6-3 and TRBJ2-3, with no clear D. CDR3 length equals 12 residues. Germline CDR1 MNHEY, CDR2 SVGEGT. Trimming removed 3 bases at V and 5 bases at J, with 6 bases between. CDR3 amino acids: CASSYGRDTQYF. The part of the CDR3 DNA that was read is TGTGCCAGCAGTTATGGCCGAGATACG.

This clone was observed at least ten times. Read coverage stops 3 residues before the CDR3 terminus; the germline J gene supplies the remainder. The chain has TRBV20-1 and TRBJ1-2; TRBD1 matches at 7 bases. Trimming removed 3 bases from V and 4 bases from J; junction bases left unmatched: 5. Germline V CDR1 and CDR2: DFQATT, SNEGSKA (reference sequence). CDR3 size: 13 residues. The CDR3: CSARTQGVYGYTF. CDR3 bases read: TGCAGTGCTAGGACTCAGGGGGTCTATGGC.

This clone was counted between two and nine times. The read terminates 3 residues before the CDR3 end, so the remaining end is supplied by the germline J gene. The chain has TRBV29-1 and TRBJ2-3; TRBD1 matches 7 bases. Germline V CDR1 and CDR2: SQVTM, ANQGSEA. The CDR3 consists of 15 residues. The DNA read from the CDR3 is TGCAGCGCACACTCAGACAGGGACGTACAAGAGACG. Its protein is CSAHSDRDVQET. The CDR3 in its entirety is CSAHSDRDVQETQYF.

The table lists this clone with many counts. The CDR3 extends 3 residues past the end of the read, so its final part is completed from the germline J gene. J is TRBJ2-1 and V is TRBV30; possible D gene TRBD1, 5 bases. With 5 bases removed from V and 4 bases from J, the gap between germline ends came to 12 bases. Germline CDR1 reads GTSNPN; CDR2 reads SVGIG (reference sequence). This CDR3 is built from 13 residues. The DNA read from the CDR3 is TGTGCCTGGTCAGGGTTCGGGTACAATGAG. The encoded protein is CAWSGFGYNE. The CDR3 in its entirety is CAWSGFGYNEQFF.

This clone was seen a handful of times. The read terminates 3 residues ahead of where the CDR3 ends, so the germline J gene completes it. V usage is TRBV30 and J usage is TRBJ1-2; no reliable D call. The CDR3 has 13 residues. CDR1 is GTSNPN, CDR2 SVGIG, per germline (reference sequence). The sequenced part of the CDR3 DNA is TGTGCCTGGAGTGCAGGAACGGGGAACATC. It encodes CAWSAGTGNI. Given in full, the CDR3 is CAWSAGTGNIYTF.

This clone was seen a few times. The read gets to within 3 residues of the CDR3 end, and the germline J gene fills in the rest. The gene calls are TRBV25-1 and TRBJ2-5, with 7 nucleotides matching TRBD1. Unmatched junction bases numbered 8, after V lost 4 bases and J lost 3 bases. CDR3 length: 15 amino acids. CDR1 is MGHDK and CDR2 is SYGVNS in the germline V gene. The part of the CDR3 DNA that was read is TGTGCCAGCAGTGCCACCGGGACAGCAAAAGAGACC. It codes for CASSATGTAKET. The entire CDR3 protein is CASSATGTAKETQYF.

This clone was observed at least ten times. The CDR3 protein is CASSLATGGLYGYTF. The covered CDR3 bases are TGTGCCAGCAGCTTGGCGACGGGGGGGCTCTATGGC. The chain has TRBV5-4 and TRBJ1-2; D might be TRBD1 (6 bases). Read coverage stops 3 residues before the CDR3 terminus; the germline J gene supplies the remainder. CDR3 length: 15 amino acids. Per the germline V gene, CDR1 is SGHNT and CDR2 is YYREEE (reference sequence). V lost 0 bases, J lost 4 bases, and 13 bases lay in between.

Many counts were recorded for this clone. The CDR3 end lies 3 residues beyond the end of the read and is filled in from the germline J gene. This chain links TRBV2 with TRBJ1-1, with TRBD1 matching over 7 bases. This CDR3 contains 15 residues. J gave up 4 bases and V 6 bases, and 11 bases lay outside the gene matches. Germline values: CDR1 SNHLY, CDR2 FYNNEI. CDR3 DNA (partial): TGTGCCAGCAGCCAACAACAGGGGCTGGTCACTGAA. Translation gives CASSQQQGLVTE. The full CDR3 is CASSQQQGLVTEAFF.

With respect to this clone: With the read ending 3 residues before the CDR3 end, the germline J gene is used to fill in that end. The chain links TRBV5-4 to TRBJ2-7, with 7 bases aligning to TRBD1. From germline, CDR1 is SGHNT and CDR2 YYREEE (reference sequence). The CDR3 sequence is 15 residues long. V lost 4 bases, J lost 2 bases, and 9 bases stayed unmatched. Partial CDR3 DNA: TGTGCCAGCAGCACTCGGGACAGAAGGACCTACGAG. It specifies CASSTRDRRTYE. The full-length CDR3 reads as CASSTRDRRTYEQYF.

This clone was observed at least ten times. Read sequence stops 3 residues before the CDR3 end, and the germline J gene provides the missing end. Other DNA sequences in the sample encode the same CDR3. V usage is TRBV19 and J usage is TRBJ1-3, with D unresolved. V dropped 3 bases and J dropped 0 bases, with 9 bases sitting between them. The CDR3 has 15 amino acids. Germline V CDR1 and CDR2: LNHDA, SQIVND (reference sequence). The CDR3 sequence: CASSIDGVSGNTIYF. CDR3 bases read: TGTGCCAGTAGTATCGACGGGGTCTCTGGAAACACC.

In this sample, this clone turned up many times. The CDR3 end lies 3 residues beyond the end of the read and is filled in from the germline J gene. The V call is TRBV19, the J call TRBJ2-1, with 7 bases that match TRBD2. There are 15 residues in the CDR3. The germline gives CDR1 LNHDA, CDR2 SQIVND (reference sequence). V gave up 5 bases and J gave up 3 bases; unmatched junction bases: 7. CDR3 protein: CASSADGGFYNEQFF. Partial CDR3 DNA: TGTGCCAGTAGTGCCGACGGGGGGTTCTACAATGAG. Based on the CDR3 plus reference TRBV19 and TRBJ2-1, the full variable domain is DGGITQSPKYLFRKEGQNVTLSCEQNLNHDAMYWYRQDPGQGLRLIYYSQIVNDFQKGDIAEGYSVSREKKESFPLTVTSAQKNPTAFYLCASSADGGFYNEQFFGPGTRLTVL.

This clone was counted many times. The CDR3 is cut off 3 residues early in the read; its end comes from the germline J gene. This rearrangement joins TRBV27 to TRBJ1-1; D might be TRBD1 (6 bases). Germline loops: CDR1 MNHEY, CDR2 SMNVEV (reference sequence). The V and J ends lost 1 base and 1 base respectively, with 7 bases between them. The CDR3 has 14 amino acids. The CDR3 sequence is CASSLLGGNTEAFF. CDR3 DNA, as far as it was read: TGTGCCAGCAGTTTATTAGGGGGGAACACTGAA.

In regard to this clone: The sequenced fragment ends 3 residues before the CDR3 boundary, so the rest is inferred from the germline J gene. This chain connects TRBV2 to TRBJ2-3; D possibly corresponds to TRBD2 (6 bases). V lost 8 bases to trimming and J lost 2 bases, with 17 bases between them. The germline CDR1 and CDR2 sequences are SNHLY and FYNNEI. The CDR3 spans 15 residues. This CDR3 reads CASATSEFTTDTQYF. CDR3 bases read: TGTGCCAGCGCGACTAGTGAGTTCACCACAGATACG.

About this clone itself: The CDR3 end falls 3 residues outside the read, so it is completed with the germline J gene. This chain links TRBV20-1 with TRBJ2-1; TRBD2 matches at 12 bases. Germline CDR1 and CDR2: DFQATT and SNEGSKA (reference sequence). The CDR3 consists of 14 residues. V trimming: 6 bases; J trimming: 6 bases; junction bases outside the gene matches: 6. The sequenced part of the CDR3 DNA is TGCAGTGCCAGACTAGCGGGAGTGTTCAATGAG. It translates to CSARLAGVFNE. The CDR3, in full, reads CSARLAGVFNEQFF.

This clone appeared many times. The read terminates 3 residues ahead of where the CDR3 ends, so the germline J gene completes it. V and J are TRBV20-1 and TRBJ2-1; 10 bases are shared with TRBD2. With 6 bases clipped from V and 3 bases from J, the junction kept 8 bases outside the gene matches. The CDR3 contains 15 residues. Germline loops: CDR1 DFQATT, CDR2 SNEGSKA (reference sequence). CDR3 bases read: TGCAGTGCCGGGCCAGGACTAGCGGACTACAATGAG. It is translated as CSAGPGLADYNE. The whole CDR3 protein is CSAGPGLADYNEQFF.

This clone was seen many times. The observed sequence ends 3 residues before the CDR3 terminus, with the missing tail filled in from the germline J gene. This chain connects TRBV6-2 or TRBV6-3 to TRBJ2-7; TRBD1 might be the D (6 bases). This CDR3 has 14 amino acids. Trimming stripped 0 bases from V and 5 bases from J, with 11 bases between. From germline, CDR1 is MNHEY and CDR2 SVGEGT. The sequenced CDR3 bases are TGTGCCAGCAGTTACTCTACAGGGACCCACGAG. Amino acids: CASSYSTGTHE. The full CDR3 is CASSYSTGTHEQYF.